The 16 T cell receptor beta chains presented below share a single source sample, sequenced in a study of shared clonotypes between healthy human individuals. Measured with immunoSEQ multiplex PCR; TCRdb has only the in-frame clones, and not every one. The data contain around 1.9 million clones, roughly 91% of them singletons. Naive CD8 cells lacked CD45RO and underwent positive selection for CCR7, leaving out terminally differentiated effector memory CD45RA+ cells. The sequencing input was naive CD8+ T cells from PBMCs. These receptors originate from a man younger than 35 in good health. Some clones in this sample may be carry-over from other donors' samples.

The chain combines TRBV7-3 with TRBJ2-3; 16 positions match TRBD2. Germline CDR1 SGHTA, CDR2 FQGTGA. CDR3 size: 20 residues. V lost 5 bases to trimming and J lost 2 bases; unmatched junction nucleotides: 13. The CDR3 nucleotides read TGTGCCAGCAGCCCCCCGGGACTAGCGGGAGGGCCTGGGTACACAGATACGCAGTATTTT. Protein: CASSPPGLAGGPGYTDTQYF. Complete variable domain (other parts from reference TRBV7-3 and TRBJ2-3): GAGVSQTPSNKVTEKGKYVELRCDPISGHTALYWYRQSLGQGPEFLIYFQGTGAADDSGLPNDRFFAVRPEGSVSTLKIQRTERGDSAVYLCASSPPGLAGGPGYTDTQYFGPGTRLTVL.

The CDR3 loop is CASSHLAGATDTQYF. The CDR3 nucleotides read TGTGCCAGCAGCCACCTAGCGGGAGCGACAGATACGCAGTATTTT. J is TRBJ2-3 and V is TRBV27, with 10 nucleotides matching TRBD2. The CDR3 is 15 residues long. The V gene end was trimmed by 6 bases and the J gene end by 3 bases; junction bases not matched to a gene: 6. Germline V CDR1 and CDR2: MNHEY, SMNVEV (reference sequence).

The rearrangement uses TRBV6-4 and TRBJ2-7; 14 bases agree with TRBD2. V lost 0 bases, J lost 3 bases, and 1 base stayed unmatched. Germline V gene data show CDR1 as MRHNA and CDR2 as SNTAGT. CDR3 length equals 16 residues. The chain's CDR3 is CASSDSGLAGGYEQYF. The CDR3 DNA follows: TGTGCCAGCAGTGACTCCGGACTAGCGGGGGGCTACGAGCAGTACTTC.

The J gene is TRBJ2-1, the V gene TRBV9, with TRBD2 matching over 7 bases. This CDR3 spans 16 amino acids. From germline, CDR1 is SGDLS and CDR2 YYNGEE. The ends lost 3 bases at V and 6 bases at J; junction bases unmatched: 12. The CDR3 reads CASSASRRESPNEQFF. CDR3 sequence (DNA): TGTGCCAGCAGCGCCTCGCGGCGGGAGTCTCCCAATGAGCAGTTCTTC.

The count of this clone is one. The chain recombines TRBV5-6 with TRBJ1-1, with 7 bases aligning to TRBD1. Germline values: CDR1 SGHDT, CDR2 YYEEEE. Trimming at V came to 6 bases and at J to 1 base, leaving 6 bases not matched to a gene. The CDR3 runs to 14 residues. CDR3 protein: CASNRGQPNTEAFF. The CDR3 DNA reads TGTGCCAGCAACCGGGGACAGCCGAACACTGAAGCTTTCTTT. Based on the CDR3 plus reference TRBV5-6 and TRBJ1-1, the full variable domain is DAGVTQSPTHLIKTRGQQVTLRCSPKSGHDTVSWYQQALGQGPQFIFQYYEEEERQRGNFPDRFSGHQFPNYSSELNVNALLLGDSALYLCASNRGQPNTEAFFGQGTRLTVV.

The chain has TRBV6-5 and TRBJ1-2; 7 bases are a match to TRBD1. The V segment lost 5 bases and the J segment 6 bases; nucleotides outside the gene matches: 6. Per the germline V gene, CDR1 is MNHEY and CDR2 is SVGAGI. This CDR3 region has 13 residues. The DNA of the CDR3 is TGTGCCAGCAGTCAACAGGGGTATGATGGCTACACCTTC. It yields the protein CASSQQGYDGYTF.

On this clone itself: The sample contains more than one DNA sequence encoding this CDR3. The CDR3: CSVEGGTEAFF. The DNA for the CDR3 is TGCAGCGTTGAAGGAGGCACTGAAGCTTTCTTT. The chain uses TRBV29-1 and TRBJ1-1; D remains ambiguous. V lost 1 base to trimming and J lost 4 bases, with 4 bases between them. The CDR3 runs to 11 residues. Germline CDR1 SQVTM, CDR2 ANQGSEA.

Regarding this clone: This sample also contains other DNA sequences that code for the same CDR3. J is TRBJ2-7 and V is TRBV10-1; D call uncertain. The V end lost 0 bases, the J end lost 1 base, and 4 bases lay between the germline ends. Germline V gene sequence: CDR1 WNHNN, CDR2 SYGVQD (reference sequence). The CDR3 runs to 13 residues. Written as DNA, the CDR3 is TGCGCCAGCAGTGAGTCGAGGTCCTACGAGCAGTACTTC. Translation: CASSESRSYEQYF.

The gene calls are TRBV19 and TRBJ2-1; D is unresolved. The CDR3 loop spans 16 amino acids. CDR1 and CDR2 (germline): LNHDA, SQIVND (reference sequence). The germline V and J ends were trimmed by 3 bases and 1 base, with 13 bases remaining between them. CDR3 coding DNA: TGTGCCAGTAGTATGCCCTGGGCAGAGTCCTACAATGAGCAGTTCTTC. This encodes CASSMPWAESYNEQFF.

The chain is built from TRBV2 and TRBJ1-1; the D gene is possibly TRBD1 (6 bases). Trimming stripped 1 base from V and 1 base from J, with 10 bases between. CDR3 length equals 15 residues. The germline V gene encodes CDR1 SNHLY and CDR2 FYNNEI. The CDR3 spells CASSEVQGRNTEAFF. The CDR3, as DNA: TGTGCCAGCAGTGAAGTTCAGGGGCGGAACACTGAAGCTTTCTTT.

The CDR3 loop reads CASSLEALRRVNTEAFF. The CDR3 bases are TGTGCCAGCAGCTTAGAAGCCCTGAGGAGGGTGAACACTGAAGCTTTCTTT. This rearrangement joins TRBV7-9 to TRBJ1-1; D is undetermined. Germline assignment: CDR1 SEHNR and CDR2 FQNEAQ (reference sequence). V lost 1 base and J lost 0, with 15 bases in between. There are 17 residues in the CDR3. Combining the CDR3 with reference TRBV7-9 and TRBJ1-1 gives the whole variable domain DTGVSQNPRHKITKRGQNVTFRCDPISEHNRLYWYRQTLGQGPEFLTYFQNEAQLEKSRLLSDRFSAERPKGSFSTLEIQRTEQGDSAMYLCASSLEALRRVNTEAFFGQGTRLTVV.

This clone was picked up one time. The chain employs TRBV7-9 and TRBJ1-1; D is undetermined. Trimming took off 5 bases at V and 3 bases at J, with 13 bases between the two ends. Per the germline V gene, CDR1 is SEHNR and CDR2 is FQNEAQ (reference sequence). This CDR3 is built from 14 residues. The CDR3, as DNA: TGTGCCAGCAGCCCCCGGGGTAGTGACACTGAAGCTTTCTTT. Translation: CASSPRGSDTEAFF.

The CDR3 DNA sequence: TGTGCCAGCAGTTTAGACAGGGAATCAGGTGATGGCTACACCTTC. It translates to CASSLDRESGDGYTF. V usage is TRBV27 and J usage is TRBJ1-2; TRBD1 agrees at 7 bases. The CDR3 consists of 15 residues. Germline V gives CDR1 MNHEY, CDR2 SMNVEV (reference sequence). Trimming cost V 2 bases and J 6 bases; bases outside gene matches: 9.

The chain recombines TRBV20-1 with TRBJ1-3; D gene unclear. The CDR3 contains 11 residues. Germline-derived CDR1 and CDR2 are DFQATT and SNEGSKA (reference sequence). Trimming stripped 4 bases from V and 4 bases from J, with 5 bases between. CDR3 amino acids: CSAIEGNTIYF. CDR3 coding DNA: TGCAGTGCTATTGAGGGAAACACCATATATTTT.

V and J are TRBV28 and TRBJ2-5, with 8 nucleotides matching TRBD1. The CDR3 is 16 residues long. V shed 3 bases and J 2 bases; nucleotides not matched to a gene: 8. Germline CDR1 is MDHEN and CDR2 is SYDVKM. The CDR3 reads CASSFLKQGVQETQYF. CDR3 DNA sequence: TGTGCCAGCAGTTTTTTAAAACAGGGGGTTCAAGAGACCCAGTACTTC.

This chain links TRBV6-1 with TRBJ1-1; D might be TRBD1 (5 bases). Trimming left V 10 bases short and J 4 bases short, with 19 bases between. This CDR3 has 14 residues. Germline CDR1 and CDR2: MNHNS and SASEGT. The CDR3 reads CATLRGARGTEAFF. The CDR3 coding sequence is TGTGCCACCCTCCGCGGGGCCCGGGGCACTGAAGCTTTCTTT.